These T cell receptor beta chains were read from a single sample in a study of cytomegalovirus exposure and HLA in healthy donors. Clones were sequenced by immunoSEQ multiplex PCR, and TCRdb holds only the in-frame ones, with some missing. This sample has 100,000 to 150,000 clones, with about nine tenths found just once. Sequencing input: PBMCs. The receptors stem from a man younger than 45 in good health and CMV-seronegative. The CDR3 runs from the conserved cysteine through the conserved F or W. D genes are given only for firm matches. Clone size, where shown, is once, few, many, or a class for clones that have expanded.

V gene	D gene	clone size	J gene	CDR3 protein	CDR3 DNA
TRBV5-1	TRBD2	once	TRBJ2-6	CASSAGASGTRSGANVLTF	TGCGCCAGCAGCGCTGGCGCTAGCGGTACTCGCTCTGGGGCCAACGTCCTGACTTTC
TRBV7-2	.	.	TRBJ2-2	CASSSTGWGTGELFF	TGTGCCAGCAGCTCGACAGGCTGGGGAACCGGGGAGCTGTTTTTT
TRBV6-5	TRBD2	.	TRBJ2-1	CASSPGTSGYAQFF	TGTGCCAGCAGCCCAGGGACTAGCGGGTACGCGCAGTTCTTC
TRBV5-1	TRBD1	.	TRBJ1-1	CASSLQGGNTEAFF	TGCGCCAGCAGCTTACAGGGGGGGAACACTGAAGCTTTCTTT
TRBV27	.	.	TRBJ2-6	CASSLGGGGANVLTF	TGTGCCAGCAGTTTGGGGGGAGGTGGGGCCAACGTCCTGACTTTC
TRBV13	.	once	TRBJ1-1	CASSSGSFFRENTEAFF	TGTGCCAGCAGCTCCGGGAGTTTTTTTAGAGAAAACACTGAAGCTTTCTTT
TRBV29-1	.	.	TRBJ1-1	CSVQSRDRGNTEAFF	TGCAGCGTGCAATCGCGGGATCGGGGGAACACTGAAGCTTTCTTT
TRBV19	TRBD2	.	TRBJ2-3	CASSVSGRADTQYF	TGTGCCAGTAGTGTTAGCGGGAGGGCAGATACGCAGTATTTT
TRBV7-9	TRBD1	.	TRBJ1-2	CASSFDGTGAGGYTF	TGTGCCAGCAGTTTTGACGGGACAGGGGCAGGTGGCTACACCTTC
TRBV5-1	TRBD2	.	TRBJ2-7	CASSFRPGLAEVHDEQYF	TGCGCCAGCAGCTTTCGCCCGGGACTAGCGGAGGTGCACGACGAGCAGTACTTC
TRBV25-1	TRBD1	.	TRBJ2-1	CASMQGADNEQFF	TGTGCCAGCATGCAGGGGGCAGACAATGAGCAGTTCTTC
TRBV19	.	.	TRBJ1-2	CASSTTTGPWYGYTF	TGTGCCAGTAGTACCACGACAGGCCCCTGGTATGGCTACACCTTC
TRBV7-2	.	.	TRBJ2-7	CASSLGPGTYEQYF	TGTGCCAGCAGCTTAGGTCCAGGCACCTACGAGCAGTACTTC
TRBV6-5	TRBD2	few	TRBJ2-2	CGSGKSSGELFF	TGCGGTAGCGGGAAATCTTCCGGGGAGCTGTTTTTT
TRBV4-1	.	.	TRBJ1-1	CASRNRALNTEAFF	TGCGCCAGCAGAAACAGGGCGTTGAACACTGAAGCTTTCTTT
TRBV4-2	TRBD2	few	TRBJ2-3	CASSWGLAGVTDTQYF	TGTGCCAGCAGCTGGGGACTAGCGGGAGTCACAGATACGCAGTATTTT
TRBV19	.	.	TRBJ1-4	CASTPSGPVHEKLFF	TGTGCCAGTACACCGTCAGGGCCAGTTCACGAAAAACTGTTTTTT
TRBV6-5	.	.	TRBJ1-1	CASSYGQNTEAFF	TGTGCCAGCAGTTACGGGCAGAACACTGAAGCTTTCTTT
TRBV7-9	.	.	TRBJ2-7	CASSPILSSYEQYF	TGTGCCAGCAGCCCCATCCTCAGCTCCTACGAGCAGTACTTC
TRBV6-1	.	.	TRBJ2-1	CASSEGLRVNEQFF	TGTGCCAGCAGTGAAGGTCTGAGGGTCAATGAGCAGTTCTTC
TRBV2	.	.	TRBJ1-1	CASSTGSTEAFF	TGTGCCAGTTCTACAGGGTCCACTGAAGCTTTCTTT
TRBV4-1	.	.	TRBJ2-7	CASSQVFGEQYF	TGCGCCAGCAGCCAAGTCTTCGGCGAGCAGTACTTC
TRBV28	TRBD2	.	TRBJ2-1	CASSLSSSGRAPQFF	TGTGCCAGCAGTTTGTCCTCTAGCGGGAGGGCCCCGCAGTTCTTC
TRBV5-6	TRBD2	.	TRBJ2-1	CASSPRASGNNEQFF	TGTGCCAGCAGCCCAAGGGCTAGCGGGAACAATGAGCAGTTCTTC
TRBV15	.	.	TRBJ1-1	CATSAVGNSLEAFF	TGTGCCACCAGCGCTGTGGGTAACAGTCTTGAAGCTTTCTTT
TRBV25-1	.	.	TRBJ2-5	CATRYTARETQYF	TGTGCCACCAGATACACGGCGAGGGAGACCCAGTACTTC
TRBV6-1	.	.	TRBJ1-5	CASSDPGGPQHF	TGTGCCAGCAGTGACCCGGGGGGGCCCCAGCATTTT
TRBV4-1	.	few	TRBJ2-7	CASSQGGRHSYEQYF	TGCGCCAGCAGCCAAGGGGGGCGACACTCCTACGAGCAGTACTTC
TRBV6-4	.	.	TRBJ2-7	CASSDFTGEQYF	TGTGCCAGCAGTGACTTTACAGGCGAGCAGTACTTC
TRBV19	TRBD2	.	TRBJ2-5	CASSSGTSGSFETQYF	TGTGCCAGTAGTAGTGGGACTAGCGGGAGCTTCGAGACCCAGTACTTC
TRBV4-1	.	.	TRBJ2-1	CASSELASYNEQFF	TGCGCCAGCAGCGAACTAGCATCCTACAATGAGCAGTTCTTC
TRBV6-5	TRBD1	.	TRBJ1-1	CASSYSGTGTTEAFF	TGTGCCAGCAGTTACTCGGGGACAGGGACGACTGAAGCTTTCTTT
TRBV6-5	.	.	TRBJ2-5	CASSPGGETQYF	TGTGCCAGCAGCCCCGGCGGGGAGACCCAGTACTTC
TRBV29-1	.	.	TRBJ2-2	CSVEGHENTGELFF	TGCAGCGTTGAGGGACACGAGAACACCGGGGAGCTGTTTTTT
TRBV30	TRBD2	.	TRBJ2-3	CAWNPGGSAQYF	TGTGCCTGGAATCCGGGCGGGAGTGCGCAGTATTTT
TRBV4-3	.	.	TRBJ2-2	CASSQVTWAGTGELFF	TGCGCCAGCAGCCAAGTGACCTGGGCCGGCACCGGGGAGCTGTTTTTT
TRBV4-2	.	.	TRBJ2-1	CASSPHPSSYNEQFF	TGTGCCAGCAGCCCCCACCCGAGCTCCTACAATGAGCAGTTCTTC
TRBV28	.	.	TRBJ2-6	CASSGADFSGANVLTF	TGTGCCAGCAGTGGGGCAGACTTCTCTGGGGCCAACGTCCTGACTTTC
TRBV6-1	TRBD2	few	TRBJ2-7	CASSSGREGEQYF	TGTGCCAGCAGTAGCGGGAGGGAGGGCGAGCAGTACTTC
TRBV6-1	.	.	TRBJ1-4	CASSEGGTSNEKLFF	TGTGCCAGCAGTGAAGGAGGGACATCTAATGAAAAACTGTTTTTT
TRBV9	TRBD2	.	TRBJ2-1	CASSVDLGGSSYNEQFF	TGTGCCAGCAGCGTAGATCTGGGAGGGAGCTCCTACAATGAGCAGTTCTTC
TRBV30	.	.	TRBJ2-7	CAWRTQGVTYEQYF	TGTGCCTGGAGAACTCAGGGTGTCACCTACGAGCAGTACTTC
TRBV27	TRBD1	few	TRBJ2-7	CASSFEQGVDEQYF	TGTGCCAGCAGTTTCGAACAGGGGGTCGACGAGCAGTACTTC
TRBV27	.	.	TRBJ2-2	CASSRLGTGELFF	TGTGCCAGCAGCAGGCTGGGCACCGGGGAGCTGTTTTTT
TRBV7-2	.	.	TRBJ1-2	CASRPAGAYGYTF	TGTGCCAGCAGGCCCGCGGGGGCCTATGGCTACACCTTC